The 8 T cell receptor beta chains below come from one sample, sequenced in a study of blood T cells in healthy people across ages. It was with a sample-barcoded 5' primer and a J-beta primer mix that a second PCR of roughly 7 to 12 cycles was run. In TCRdb, the 5' RACE reads were re-called with MiXCR into one record per CDR3 protein. The sample includes over 1,500,000 distinct CDR3 sequences, 35% to 50% of them seen just once. Specimen: blood. These receptors all come from a human donor in good health.

This clonotype showed up just a few times. The chain joins TRBV24-1 to TRBJ1-5; 8 bases align to TRBD1. Per the germline V gene, CDR1 is KGHDR and CDR2 is SFDVKD. The CDR3 sequence is 18 residues long. The trim removed 2 bases at V and 3 bases at J, leaving 11 bases unmatched. CDR3 amino acids: CATSDSHSGTGNNQPQHF. Here the CDR3 DNA reads TGTGCCACCAGTGATTCTCATTCCGGGACAGGCAACAATCAGCCCCAGCATTTT.

V and J are TRBV20-1 and TRBJ1-1, with 7 nucleotides matching TRBD1. V shed 1 base, J shed 7 bases, and the junction held 3 bases outside the gene matches. There are 12 residues in the CDR3. Germline CDR1 reads DFQATT; CDR2 reads SNEGSKA (reference sequence). The CDR3 region has the DNA TGCAGTGCTAGAGGACAGGGCCGTGAAGCTTTCTTT. This codes for CSARGQGREAFF.

This clonotype was counted a few times. This chain connects TRBV7-9 to TRBJ2-5; 8 nucleotides align to TRBD1. The CDR3 sequence is 15 residues long. CDR1 and CDR2 from the germline V gene are SEHNR and FQNEAQ (reference sequence). Trimming took 2 bases from V and 3 from J; bases not matched to a gene: 5. CDR3 in amino acids: CASSLLGQVKETQYF. The DNA for the CDR3 is TGTGCCAGCAGCTTATTGGGACAGGTTAAAGAGACCCAGTACTTC.

This clonotype has just a few counts. The chain carries TRBV20-1 and TRBJ2-1; perhaps TRBD1 as D (5 bases). CDR3 length equals 12 residues. Per germline, CDR1 DFQATT and CDR2 SNEGSKA (reference sequence). The ends were cut back, 0 bases at V and 7 bases at J, with 7 bases in the middle. The CDR3 coding sequence is TGCAGTGCTAGAGAAGGGGTTAATGAGCAGTTCTTC. This encodes CSAREGVNEQFF.

This clonotype was picked up a small number of times. The chain links TRBV4-3 to TRBJ1-2; 11 nucleotides agree with TRBD1. This CDR3 is 16 amino acids long. Per germline, CDR1 LGHNA and CDR2 YSLEER. V shed 3 bases, J shed 6 bases, and the junction held 9 bases outside the gene matches. The CDR3 nucleotides are TGCGCCAGCAGCCAGGCGAACGGACAGGGGGCTAATGGCTACACCTTC. It encodes CASSQANGQGANGYTF.

The rearrangement joins TRBV7-3 to TRBJ1-1; D gene unclear. Deletions cut 5 bases from V and 2 bases from J, with 15 bases between. The CDR3 is 15 amino acids. Germline CDR1 reads SGHTA; CDR2 reads FQGTGA. Here the CDR3 DNA reads TGTGCCAGCAGCCCAGATGCGGGGTTCAACACTGAAGCTTTCTTT. It is translated as CASSPDAGFNTEAFF.

This chain uses TRBV5-1 with TRBJ2-1; 10 bases map to TRBD2. The germline V gene has CDR1 SGHRS and CDR2 YFSETQ. The V segment lost 0 bases and the J segment 6 bases; nucleotides outside the gene matches: 15. There are 19 residues in the CDR3. This CDR3 reads CASSLEAGGPLGPFNEQFF. The DNA for the CDR3 is TGCGCCAGCAGCTTGGAAGCGGGAGGGCCTTTAGGGCCTTTCAATGAGCAGTTCTTC.

The gene calls are TRBV7-9 and TRBJ2-1; D perhaps matches TRBD2 (5 bases). V lost 5 bases to trimming and J lost 13 bases, with 18 bases between them. Germline V lookup: CDR1 SEHNR, CDR2 FQNEAQ (reference sequence). The CDR3 has 13 residues. CDR3: CASSRGLTGRQFF. The CDR3 nucleotides are TGTGCCAGCAGCCGAGGACTGACGGGGAGACAGTTCTTC.